This is a list of T cell receptor beta chains from one sample in a study of blood T cell repertoires in COVID-19. TCRdb's table, derived via immunoSEQ multiplex PCR, lists solely in-frame clones and lacks some. The sample yields about 160,000 clones, 80% to 90% seen once. Sequencing used peripheral blood. The receptors were sampled from an elderly woman with acute or convalescent COVID-19. Each CDR3 is given with its conserved first and last residue.

TRBV4-2 CASSQDPTAGSYNEQFF
TRBV6-2/TRBV6-3 CASSLTDSYGYTF
TRBV11-2 CASQDRAYGYTF
TRBV27 CASSSPKTSGSYNEQFF
TRBV20-1 CSAAGRTEAFF
TRBV30 CAWSPGVSYEQYF
TRBV6-1 CASSAQGSADNSPLHF
TRBV30 CAWRQSSNQPQHF
TRBV5-5 CASSSQGDIDYEQYF
TRBV5-1 CASSKQDPAKNIQYF
TRBV30 CAWGIAAGGGDTQYF
TRBV19 CASTRRADTRGTEAFF
TRBV5-4 CASSLSPGQGGNEQFF
TRBV4-2 CASSQDSGQGPTF
TRBV7-2 CASSLDRDRGTEAFF
TRBV19 CASSYRVLQVAEAFF
TRBV20-1 CSARDLSRPIF
TRBV19 CASSIAHTDTQYF
TRBV27 CASSHTPIAGGDTQYF
TRBV18 CASSPLRDYGYTF
TRBV13 CASRKIEGFPGELFF
TRBV10-1 CASSRASGGEQYF
TRBV5-6 CASSFGTGNYEQYF
TRBV6-5 CASSYSAGGLDEQYF
TRBV7-8 CASSLAPPGVSYEQYF
TRBV27 CASSPETGNQPQHF
TRBV19 CASSPGQVYNSPLHF
TRBV5-4 CASSKRDEQYF
TRBV6-2/TRBV6-3 CASSFIPLRDYQYF
TRBV28 CASSSGGSYGYTF
TRBV2 CASSGGEWAWF
TRBV27 CASSTGYQPQHF
TRBV24-1 CATSDTGNQPQHF
TRBV25-1 CASSELSSGNTIYF
TRBV9 CASSTTRTTNVGTQYF
TRBV6-1 CASSEETPGYRGYTF
TRBV7-2 CASSLDAGTKETQYF
TRBV6-5 CASSPPGGRQFF
TRBV7-9 CASSIGLAGGQETQYF
TRBV7-9 CASSADISYEQYF
TRBV11-2 CASSLGGGRVEAFF
TRBV11-2 CASSFPGQGIGNTIYF
TRBV5-6 CASSLWGESSYNEQFF